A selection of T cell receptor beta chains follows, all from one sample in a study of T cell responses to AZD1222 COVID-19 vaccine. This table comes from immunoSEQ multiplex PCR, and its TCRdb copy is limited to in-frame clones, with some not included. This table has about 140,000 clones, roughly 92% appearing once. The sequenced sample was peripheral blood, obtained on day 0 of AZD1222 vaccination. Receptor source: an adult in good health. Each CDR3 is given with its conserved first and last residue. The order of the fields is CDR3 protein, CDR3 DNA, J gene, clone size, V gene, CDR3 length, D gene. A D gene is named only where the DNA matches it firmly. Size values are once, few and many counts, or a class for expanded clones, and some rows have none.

CDR3aa: CASRPGQGADTQYF; CDR3nt: TGTGCCAGTAGACCGGGACAGGGGGCCGATACGCAGTATTTT; j_gene: TRBJ2-3; abundance: .; v_gene: TRBV19; len: 14; d_gene: TRBD1
CDR3aa: CASSQLAGVANEQFF; CDR3nt: TGTGCCAGTAGCCAACTAGCGGGAGTTGCCAATGAGCAGTTCTTC; j_gene: TRBJ2-1; abundance: .; v_gene: TRBV19; len: 15; d_gene: TRBD2
CDR3aa: CSAGTYYEQYF; CDR3nt: TGCAGTGCGGGAACTTATTACGAGCAGTACTTC; j_gene: TRBJ2-7; abundance: once; v_gene: TRBV20-1; len: 11; d_gene: .
CDR3aa: CASRGNRGLGAFF; CDR3nt: TGTGCCAGCAGGGGGAACAGGGGGCTGGGAGCTTTCTTT; j_gene: TRBJ1-1; abundance: .; v_gene: TRBV6-5; len: 13; d_gene: TRBD1
CDR3aa: CASSAPGDGTTGELFF; CDR3nt: TGTGCCAGCAGCGCCCCAGGAGACGGTACCACCGGGGAGCTGTTTTTT; j_gene: TRBJ2-2; abundance: .; v_gene: TRBV11-3; len: 16; d_gene: .
CDR3aa: CASSLSSDLDGYTF; CDR3nt: TGCGCCAGCAGCTTGTCCTCGGACTTGGATGGCTACACCTTC; j_gene: TRBJ1-2; abundance: once; v_gene: TRBV5-1; len: 14; d_gene: .
CDR3aa: CAWILAQHF; CDR3nt: TGTGCCTGGATATTGGCCCAGCATTTT; j_gene: TRBJ1-5; abundance: .; v_gene: TRBV30; len: 9; d_gene: .
CDR3aa: CASSLGTGGTEAFF; CDR3nt: TGTGCCAGCTCACTGGGGACAGGGGGCACTGAAGCTTTCTTT; j_gene: TRBJ1-1; abundance: .; v_gene: TRBV18; len: 14; d_gene: TRBD1
CDR3aa: CASSDLGGAWETQYF; CDR3nt: TGTGCCAGCAGCGACCTGGGGGGAGCGTGGGAGACCCAGTACTTC; j_gene: TRBJ2-5; abundance: .; v_gene: TRBV7-2; len: 15; d_gene: .
CDR3aa: CASSLANEYEQYF; CDR3nt: TGTGCCAGCAGCTTAGCCAACGAATACGAGCAGTACTTC; j_gene: TRBJ2-7; abundance: .; v_gene: TRBV11-2; len: 13; d_gene: .
CDR3aa: CASSLEVINKNIQYF; CDR3nt: TGCGCCAGCAGCTTGGAGGTCATAAATAAAAACATTCAGTACTTC; j_gene: TRBJ2-4; abundance: .; v_gene: TRBV5-1; len: 15; d_gene: .
CDR3aa: CASRFPLSMSDTGELFF; CDR3nt: TGCGCCAGCAGGTTTCCCTTAAGTATGAGCGACACCGGGGAGCTGTTTTTT; j_gene: TRBJ2-2; abundance: .; v_gene: TRBV5-1; len: 17; d_gene: .
CDR3aa: CASSLSGRGPSSPTF; CDR3nt: TGTGCCAGCAGTTTATCGGGGAGGGGCCCTTCGTCGCCCACATTC; j_gene: TRBJ1-2; abundance: .; v_gene: TRBV28; len: 15; d_gene: .
CDR3aa: CASRSGANVLTF; CDR3nt: TGTGCCAGCCGCTCTGGGGCCAACGTCCTGACTTTC; j_gene: TRBJ2-6; abundance: .; v_gene: TRBV4-2; len: 12; d_gene: .
CDR3aa: CACCLGLGWTLYF; CDR3nt: TGCGCCTGCTGCTTGGGTCTAGGTTGGACCCTGTACTTC; j_gene: TRBJ2-5; abundance: .; v_gene: TRBV5-1; len: 13; d_gene: .
CDR3aa: CATLRAEGSYNEQFF; CDR3nt: TGTGCCACCTTGAGGGCGGAAGGCTCCTACAATGAGCAGTTCTTC; j_gene: TRBJ2-1; abundance: .; v_gene: TRBV28; len: 15; d_gene: .
CDR3aa: CASSPVRANTEAFF; CDR3nt: TGTGCCAGCTCACCCGTTCGGGCGAACACTGAAGCTTTCTTT; j_gene: TRBJ1-1; abundance: .; v_gene: TRBV18; len: 14; d_gene: .
CDR3aa: CASSEDRAEQYF; CDR3nt: TGTGCCAGCTCAGAGGACAGGGCCGAGCAGTACTTC; j_gene: TRBJ2-7; abundance: .; v_gene: TRBV18; len: 12; d_gene: TRBD1
CDR3aa: CASSASSRGVSSYEQYF; CDR3nt: TGTGCCAGCAGCGCATCGTCCAGGGGAGTTTCGTCCTACGAGCAGTACTTC; j_gene: TRBJ2-7; abundance: .; v_gene: TRBV7-9; len: 17; d_gene: .
CDR3aa: CASSSTGTGYSPLHF; CDR3nt: TGTGCCAGCAGCTCCACCGGGACAGGTTATTCACCCCTCCACTTT; j_gene: TRBJ1-6; abundance: .; v_gene: TRBV11-2; len: 15; d_gene: TRBD1
CDR3aa: CASGNLEGTEAFF; CDR3nt: TGCGCCAGCGGAAACTTGGAGGGAACTGAAGCTTTCTTT; j_gene: TRBJ1-1; abundance: .; v_gene: TRBV10-1; len: 13; d_gene: .
CDR3aa: CASRPGLAGYNEQFF; CDR3nt: TGTGCCAGCAGGCCCGGACTAGCGGGATACAATGAGCAGTTCTTC; j_gene: TRBJ2-1; abundance: once; v_gene: TRBV27; len: 15; d_gene: TRBD2
CDR3aa: CASSLQGGSYEQYF; CDR3nt: TGCGCCAGCAGCTTGCAGGGCGGCTCCTACGAGCAGTACTTC; j_gene: TRBJ2-7; abundance: .; v_gene: TRBV5-1; len: 14; d_gene: .
CDR3aa: CATGKNTEAFF; CDR3nt: TGTGCCACAGGCAAGAACACTGAAGCTTTCTTT; j_gene: TRBJ1-1; abundance: .; v_gene: TRBV6-5; len: 11; d_gene: .
CDR3aa: CASSGSGGETQYF; CDR3nt: TGTGCCAGCAGTGGATCAGGGGGAGAGACCCAGTACTTC; j_gene: TRBJ2-5; abundance: once; v_gene: TRBV28; len: 13; d_gene: TRBD1
CDR3aa: CSVVPGMNTEAFF; CDR3nt: TGCAGCGTTGTTCCGGGGATGAACACTGAAGCTTTCTTT; j_gene: TRBJ1-1; abundance: .; v_gene: TRBV29-1; len: 13; d_gene: .